This TCR beta chain is from a study of blood T cell repertoires in COVID-19. Overall study: Samples taken during acute and convalescent COVID-19 were collected in the United States, Italy and Spain. T cells, B-cell-depleted T cells, or PBMCs provided the cDNA or gDNA that served as material.

How the authors handled the data: Nucleated cell counts were estimated from reference gene primer amplification. Assay used: immunoSEQ multiplex PCR; TCRdb lists only in-frame clones, some missing. V and J calls and clone size follow that table, whereas D and trimming were derived from the DNA. This sample has 65,000 to 95,000 clones, with about 88% found just once. The CDR3 loop spans 13 amino acids. Trimming took 4 bases from V and 8 from J, leaving 14 bases between them. Germline V gene lookup returns CDR1 MNHEY and CDR2 SVGAGI. Sequencing input: peripheral blood. The origin of this receptor is a man in his sixties or seventies with active or convalescent COVID-19. This chain connects TRBV6-5 to TRBJ1-2, with D maybe TRBD1 (5 bases). The CDR3 DNA is TGTGCCAGCAGTTTTCTAGACAGCTCCGGCTACACCTTC. It codes for CASSFLDSSGYTF.